The rows below give T cell receptor beta chains drawn from one sample of a study of CDR3 diversity in severe acne. In TCRdb, the PCR reads were re-called with MiXCR into one record per CDR3 protein. The sample includes 97,000 or so distinct CDR3 sequences, more than 45% seen only once; the top ten take 9.5% to 15%. Sequencing was done on a sample of blood. The receptors originated from a male donor with acne. The CDR3 runs from the conserved cysteine through the conserved F or W. The D gene is left open where the match is weak. The size field is filled for only some rows; it gives once, few, many or a size class.

D	J	V	size	DNA	CDR3
.	TRBJ1-1	TRBV25-1	.	TGTGTCAGCAGTGACCAGAAGAACACTGAAGCTTTCTTT	CVSSDQKNTEAFF
.	TRBJ2-5	TRBV6-6	many	TGTGCCAGCAGTTACTCGACTCGGGGAGAGACCCAGTACTTC	CASSYSTRGETQYF
.	TRBJ2-5	TRBV7-2	medium-sized	TGTGCCAGCAGCTTAGCCCTAGAGACCCAGTACTTC	CASSLALETQYF
.	TRBJ2-3	TRBV7-8	few	TGTGCCAGCAGCTTAGTGAGCACAGATACGCAGTATTTT	CASSLVSTDTQYF
TRBD2	TRBJ2-3	TRBV2	.	TGTGCCAGCAGTGAGAGCGGGACCCCCACAGATACGCAGTATTTT	CASSESGTPTDTQYF
.	TRBJ2-5	TRBV7-9	.	TGTGCCAGCAGCTTAAGGGGACACCTCCAAGGGACCCAGTACTTC	CASSLRGHLQGTQYF
.	TRBJ2-2	TRBV2	.	.	CASRLTSGYEQYFGPGTGELFF
.	TRBJ2-7	TRBV20-1	once	TGCAGTGCTCCTAAAGCGGAGTACGAGCAGTACTTC	CSAPKAEYEQYF
TRBD1	TRBJ1-2	TRBV2	.	TGTGCCAGCAGTGACGCAGGGGGGACCCGGGGGTATGGCTACACCTTC	CASSDAGGTRGYGYTF
.	TRBJ2-2	TRBV5-4	.	TGTGCCAGCAGCTTGTTGGGGGACGGTAGCGGGGAGCTGTTTTTT	CASSLLGDGSGELFF
.	TRBJ1-3	TRBV25-1	once	TGTGCCAGCAGTGAATCGAACTCCTCTGCTCTTCGAAACACCATATATTTT	CASSESNSSALRNTIYF
TRBD1	TRBJ2-7	TRBV7-8	once	TGTGCCAGCAGCACCGGGACAGGGGAAGGGGAGCAGTACTTC	CASSTGTGEGEQYF
TRBD1	TRBJ2-6	TRBV7-2	many	TGTGCCAGCAGTCCGTCAGGGGGCGCTGGGGCCAACGTCCTGACTTTC	CASSPSGGAGANVLTF
.	TRBJ2-3	TRBV27	.	TGTGCCAGCAGTTTCGGGCGACGCACAGATACGCAGTATTTT	CASSFGRRTDTQYF
.	TRBJ2-2	TRBV29-1	.	TGCAGCTTAATCAGCAGGGACACCGGGGAGCTGTTTTTT	CSLISRDTGELFF
.	TRBJ2-1	TRBV28	few	TGTGCCAGCAGTCGAGCCGGGACCTCAACCTACAATGAGCAGTTCTTC	CASSRAGTSTYNEQFF
.	TRBJ1-1	TRBV10-3	few	TGTGCCATCAGTGAATACGGCGAACAGGGTAATACTGAAGCTTTCTTT	CAISEYGEQGNTEAFF